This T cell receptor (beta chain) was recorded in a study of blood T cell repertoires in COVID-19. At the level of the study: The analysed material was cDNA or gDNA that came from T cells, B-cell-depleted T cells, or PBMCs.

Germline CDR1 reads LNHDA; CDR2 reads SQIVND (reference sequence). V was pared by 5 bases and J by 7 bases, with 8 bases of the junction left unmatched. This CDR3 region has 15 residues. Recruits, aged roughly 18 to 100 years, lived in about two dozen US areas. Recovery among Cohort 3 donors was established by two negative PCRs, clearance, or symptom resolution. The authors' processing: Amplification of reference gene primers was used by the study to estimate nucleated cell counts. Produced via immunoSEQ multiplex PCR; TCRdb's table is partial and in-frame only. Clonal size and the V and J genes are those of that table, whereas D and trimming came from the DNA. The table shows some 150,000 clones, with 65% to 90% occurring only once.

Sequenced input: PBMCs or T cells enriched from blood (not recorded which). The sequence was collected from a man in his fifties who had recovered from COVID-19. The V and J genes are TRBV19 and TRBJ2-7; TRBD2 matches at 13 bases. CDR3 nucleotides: TGTGCCAGTAGTCACGGGACTAGCGGGACGGGAGAGCAGTACTTC. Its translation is CASSHGTSGTGEQYF.